Listed here are 9 T cell receptor beta chains from one sample, sequenced in a study of beta chain features in type 1 diabetes. The authors reverse transcribed all of the isolated RNA, so sequencing captured expressed TCRB transcripts. The data were produced by immunoSEQ multiplex PCR, yet TCRdb's version contains in-frame clones alone and is incomplete. The sample records about 180,000 clones, less than 15% being singletons. Specimen: central memory CD4+ T cells from blood. These receptors were collected from a woman younger than 35 in good health.

This clone has only a few counts. The rearrangement uses TRBV7-9 and TRBJ1-4; 7 bases match TRBD1. V dropped 4 bases and J dropped 7; count of bases not matched to a gene: 9. The CDR3 has 15 amino acids. Germline V gene sequence: CDR1 SEHNR, CDR2 FQNEAQ (reference sequence). DNA for the CDR3: TGTGCCAGCAGCTCGCCGGGACAGATTGGTGAAAAACTGTTTTTT. It is translated as CASSSPGQIGEKLFF. Full variable domain (remainder filled in from reference TRBV7-9 and TRBJ1-4): DTGVSQNPRHKITKRGQNVTFRCDPISEHNRLYWYRQTLGQGPEFLTYFQNEAQLEKSRLLSDRFSAERPKGSFSTLEIQRTEQGDSAMYLCASSSPGQIGEKLFFGSGTQLSVL.

The CDR3: CASSRTSGSVNEQFF. The CDR3 bases are TGTGCCAGCAGCCGTACTAGCGGGAGTGTGAATGAGCAGTTCTTC. The V call is TRBV7-2, the J call TRBJ2-1; 11 positions match TRBD2. The CDR3 length is 15 residues. Trimming at V came to 5 bases and at J to 7 bases, leaving 7 bases not matched to a gene. Looked up from germline, CDR1 is SGHTA and CDR2 is FQGNSA.

This rearrangement joins TRBV28 to TRBJ2-1, with 7 bases lining up with TRBD2. This CDR3 region has 16 residues. V trimming: 5 bases; J trimming: 2 bases; junction bases outside the gene matches: 9. Germline V gives CDR1 MDHEN, CDR2 SYDVKM. CDR3 bases: TGTGCCAGCAGTAACTCTCCTAGCGGAACCTACAATGAGCAGTTCTTC. Amino acids: CASSNSPSGTYNEQFF.

A few counts support this clone. The CDR3 loop is CSVAGGKGETQYF. In DNA, the CDR3 is TGCAGCGTGGCGGGAGGAAAGGGGGAGACCCAGTACTTC. V is TRBV29-1 and J is TRBJ2-5; 8 nucleotides agree with TRBD2. CDR1 SQVTM and CDR2 ANQGSEA come from the germline V gene. The CDR3 runs 13 residues. Trimming took 6 bases from V and 5 from J; bases not matched to a gene: 8.

In this sample, this clone turned up a few times. The sample contains more than one DNA sequence encoding this CDR3. The rearrangement joins TRBV5-1 to TRBJ1-5; D may be TRBD1 (6 bases). Germline values: CDR1 SGHRS, CDR2 YFSETQ. Trimming pared 2 bases from V and 5 bases from J, leaving 8 bases between. This CDR3 contains 13 residues. CDR3 protein: CASSFSGDQPQHF. DNA of the CDR3: TGCGCCAGCAGCTTTTCAGGGGATCAGCCCCAGCATTTT.

This chain connects TRBV6-5 to TRBJ2-1; 13 positions match TRBD2. The CDR3 extends over 15 amino acids. V trimming: 5 bases; J trimming: 13 bases; junction bases outside the gene matches: 11. The germline V gene encodes CDR1 MNHEY and CDR2 SVGAGI. The CDR3 sequence is CASSPWTSGSSYQFF. CDR3 DNA sequence: TGTGCCAGCAGTCCATGGACTAGCGGGAGCTCATACCAGTTCTTC.

The chain recombines TRBV28 with TRBJ1-2; perhaps TRBD1 as D (5 bases). The CDR3 covers 15 residues. Germline-derived CDR1 and CDR2 are MDHEN and SYDVKM. The V end lost 5 bases, the J end lost 6 bases, and 19 bases lay between the germline ends. CDR3 residues: CASSLSGRGGNGYTF. The CDR3 DNA is TGTGCCAGCAGTCTTTCCGGTCGGGGGGGAAATGGCTACACCTTC.

The V and J genes are TRBV7-2 and TRBJ1-4; no firm D call. This CDR3 is 12 amino acids long. CDR1 SGHTA and CDR2 FQGNSA come from the germline V gene. Trimming pared 3 bases from V and 8 bases from J, leaving 7 bases between. The CDR3: CASSFYREKLFF. The CDR3 DNA reads TGTGCCAGCAGCTTTTATCGGGAAAAACTGTTTTTT.

V gene TRBV15 combines with J gene TRBJ2-1; 8 bases align to TRBD2. The CDR3 totals 17 residues. CDR1 LNHNV and CDR2 YYDKDF come from the germline V gene (reference sequence). Trimming at V came to 3 bases and at J to 0 bases, leaving 7 bases not matched to a gene. The CDR3 spells CATSRFSGMSSYNEQFF. CDR3 coding DNA: TGTGCCACCAGCAGGTTTAGCGGGATGAGCTCCTACAATGAGCAGTTCTTC.